These T cell receptor beta chains were read from a single sample in a study of cytomegalovirus exposure and HLA in healthy donors. Clones were read by immunoSEQ multiplex PCR, and TCRdb kept only the in-frame ones, dropping some. The sample includes 100,000 to 150,000 clones, roughly 80% of them seen just once. The sequenced sample consisted of PBMCs. The receptors originated from a middle-aged woman in good health and CMV-seronegative. CDR3s leave out the opening cysteine and the closing phenylalanine or tryptophan. The size entry is marked missing in some rows and otherwise reads once, few, many or a size class.

v_call	j_call	clone_size	cdr3_aa
TRBV5-6	TRBJ1-3	NA	ASSAGPNSGNTIY
TRBV18	TRBJ2-7	NA	ASSPPNKERSLYEQY
TRBV9	TRBJ2-1	NA	ASSAGTSGRGGLWNEQF
TRBV29-1	TRBJ2-7	NA	SVVGGSSYEQY
TRBV7-3	TRBJ2-2	NA	ASSPGTPNTGELF
TRBV5-4	TRBJ1-4	NA	ASSSQGLNEKLF
TRBV7-3	TRBJ1-2	NA	ASSPGGGGGYGYT
TRBV6-6	TRBJ1-6	NA	ASRTGGYNSPLH
TRBV4-2	TRBJ2-6	NA	ASSQDRGIGQGHSGANVLT
TRBV7-2	TRBJ2-3	NA	ASGRGPDTQY
TRBV10-3	TRBJ1-5	NA	AISESWGGQPQH
TRBV2	TRBJ1-5	NA	ASMTDTNQPQH
TRBV7-9	TRBJ2-4	NA	ASSPSAGSKNIQY
TRBV14	TRBJ2-5	NA	ASSRPPQFEKETQY
TRBV9	TRBJ2-7	NA	ASNRGGYEQY
TRBV5-6	TRBJ1-2	NA	ASSLGGQNYGYT
TRBV5-8	TRBJ2-3	NA	ASGMWRGSGTDTQY
TRBV5-4	TRBJ2-3	NA	ASSLDQPGTDTQY
TRBV19	TRBJ1-5	NA	ASSIEGQSNQPQH
TRBV13	TRBJ1-1	NA	ASSPYRGAF
TRBV5-1	TRBJ1-1	few	ASSPTQGSTEAF
TRBV4-2	TRBJ2-1	NA	ASSPFTLAGGPNEQF
TRBV5-6	TRBJ2-6	few	ASTYFLSPPGANVLT
TRBV7-2	TRBJ2-3	NA	ASSLGLAGMKDTQY
TRBV7-2	TRBJ1-1	NA	ASSSSANRGQGEAF
TRBV5-6	TRBJ2-1	few	ASSLGAGIPYNEQF
TRBV7-8	TRBJ2-1	NA	ASSLETHSYNEQF
TRBV27	TRBJ2-7	few	ASIGAQGAYEQY
TRBV9	TRBJ1-6	NA	ASSLQGAGNSPLH
TRBV12-5	TRBJ2-1	NA	ACADNEQF
TRBV28	TRBJ2-7	few	ASSPRLAVRGEQY
TRBV4-3	TRBJ2-2	NA	ASSLDRGAGELF
TRBV19	TRBJ1-1	few	ASSLWTGGFTEAF
TRBV5-4	TRBJ2-4	NA	ASSSFGTSGSAKNIQY
TRBV2	TRBJ2-7	NA	ASSRGTSGPYEQY
TRBV6-1	TRBJ2-5	NA	ASSGTGNSWETQY
TRBV4-2	TRBJ2-7	NA	ASSQDLGNYEQY
TRBV19	TRBJ2-6	NA	ASKRTGASSGANVLT
TRBV5-1	TRBJ1-6	NA	ASSLSLGTGFGALH
TRBV19	TRBJ2-7	NA	ASSKLGREGYEQY
TRBV4-3	TRBJ2-3	NA	ASSQDTLAGTPDTQY
TRBV28	TRBJ2-1	NA	ASTTPGDYNEQF
TRBV6-1	TRBJ1-2	few	ASSELRLGYT
TRBV2	TRBJ1-3	NA	ASGSGSGNTIY
TRBV10-3	TRBJ2-7	NA	AISWTGDEQY
TRBV28	TRBJ2-3	once	ASSLGAWAVGDTQY
TRBV6-1	TRBJ1-2	NA	ASSEGRGGYT
TRBV6-5	TRBJ2-7	NA	ASSREQRYEQY
TRBV5-4	TRBJ2-5	NA	ASSPRQTQETQY
TRBV19	TRBJ2-3	once	ASSPMRQTSTDTQY
TRBV4-1	TRBJ1-1	few	ASSQRRGAVNTEAF